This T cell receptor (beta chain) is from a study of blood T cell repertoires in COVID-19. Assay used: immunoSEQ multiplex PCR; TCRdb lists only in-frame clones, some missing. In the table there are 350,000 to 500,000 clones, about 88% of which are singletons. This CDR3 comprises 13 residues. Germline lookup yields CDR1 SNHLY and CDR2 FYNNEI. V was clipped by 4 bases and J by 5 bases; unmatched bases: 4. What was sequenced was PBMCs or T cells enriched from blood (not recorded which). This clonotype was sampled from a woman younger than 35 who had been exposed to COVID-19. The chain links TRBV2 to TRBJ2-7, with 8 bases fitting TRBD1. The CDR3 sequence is CASSGQGLHEQYF. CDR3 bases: TGTGCCAGCAGTGGACAGGGGTTGCACGAGCAGTACTTC.